This T cell receptor (beta chain) was sequenced during a study of OX40 agonist ivuxolimab in advanced cancers. It was autoimmune disease history or systemic immunosuppression that excluded patients. Study-level points and caveats: Among the lowest levels of clonal expansion were found in partial responders at 0.1-3.0 mg/kg.

The CDR3 consists of 12 residues. The V gene lost 9 bases and the J gene lost 0 bases, with 9 bases spanning the gap. CDR1 and CDR2 (germline): MNHEY, SMNVEV (reference sequence). Comment on this clone: Its antigen is as yet unknown.

Measured with immunoSEQ multiplex PCR; TCRdb has only the in-frame clones, and not every one. Of 95,000 to 100,000 clones in the sample, about four fifths were seen once. The sequence derives from an adult with an advanced solid tumor such as melanoma, head and neck, liver or kidney cancer. The material was CD4+ or CD8+ T cells sorted from blood, obtained in a trial of the OX40 agonist ivuxolimab. V is TRBV27 and J is TRBJ2-7; D call uncertain. CDR3 nucleotides: TGTGCCAGAGACACCTACTCCTACGAGCAGTACTTC. Its protein product is CARDTYSYEQYF.